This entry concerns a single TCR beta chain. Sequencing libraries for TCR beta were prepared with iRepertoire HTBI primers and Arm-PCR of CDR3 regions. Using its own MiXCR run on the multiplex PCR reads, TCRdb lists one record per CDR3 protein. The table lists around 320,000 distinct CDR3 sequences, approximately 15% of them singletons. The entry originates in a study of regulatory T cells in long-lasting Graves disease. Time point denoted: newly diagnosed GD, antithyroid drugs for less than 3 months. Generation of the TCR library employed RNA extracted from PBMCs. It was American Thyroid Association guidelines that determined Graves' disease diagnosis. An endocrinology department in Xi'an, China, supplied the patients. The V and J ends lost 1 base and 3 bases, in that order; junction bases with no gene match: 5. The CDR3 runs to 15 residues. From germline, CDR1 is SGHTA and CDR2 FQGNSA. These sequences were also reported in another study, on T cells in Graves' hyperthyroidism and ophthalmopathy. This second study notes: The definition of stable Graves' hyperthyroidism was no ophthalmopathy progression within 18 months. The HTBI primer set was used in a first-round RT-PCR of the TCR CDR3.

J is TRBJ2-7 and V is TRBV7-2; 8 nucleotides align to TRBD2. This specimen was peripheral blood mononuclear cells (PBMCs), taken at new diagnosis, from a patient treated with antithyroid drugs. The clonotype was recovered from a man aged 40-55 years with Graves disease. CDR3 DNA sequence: TGTGCCAGCAGCTTAGGACCGGGAGGGGTCTACGAGCAGTACTTC. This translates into CASSLGPGGVYEQYF.